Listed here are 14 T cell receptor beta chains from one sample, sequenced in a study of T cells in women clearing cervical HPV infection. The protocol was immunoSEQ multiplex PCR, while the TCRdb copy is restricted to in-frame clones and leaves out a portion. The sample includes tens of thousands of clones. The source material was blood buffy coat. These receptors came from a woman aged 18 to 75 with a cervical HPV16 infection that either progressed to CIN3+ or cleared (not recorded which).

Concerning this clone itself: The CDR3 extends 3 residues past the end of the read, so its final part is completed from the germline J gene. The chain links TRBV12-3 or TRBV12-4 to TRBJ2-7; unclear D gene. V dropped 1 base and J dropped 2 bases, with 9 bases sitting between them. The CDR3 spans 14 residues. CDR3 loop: CASSLGGHTYEQYF. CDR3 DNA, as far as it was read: TGTGCCAGCAGTTTAGGTGGGCATACCTACGAG.

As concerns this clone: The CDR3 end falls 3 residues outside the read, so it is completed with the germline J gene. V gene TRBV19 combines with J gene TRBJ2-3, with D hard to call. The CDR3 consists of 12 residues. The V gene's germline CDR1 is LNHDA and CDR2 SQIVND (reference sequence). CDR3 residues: CASSSYKRTQYF. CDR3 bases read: TGTGCCAGTAGTAGTTACAAGAGAACG.

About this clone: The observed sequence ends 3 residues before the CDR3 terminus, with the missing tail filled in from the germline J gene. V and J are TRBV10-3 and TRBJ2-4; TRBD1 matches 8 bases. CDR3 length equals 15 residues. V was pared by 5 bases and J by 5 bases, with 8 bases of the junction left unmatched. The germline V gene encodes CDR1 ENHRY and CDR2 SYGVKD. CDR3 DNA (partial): TGTGCCATCAGTACCCCTACAGGGGGGCAAAACATT. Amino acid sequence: CAISTPTGGQNI. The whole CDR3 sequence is CAISTPTGGQNIQYF.

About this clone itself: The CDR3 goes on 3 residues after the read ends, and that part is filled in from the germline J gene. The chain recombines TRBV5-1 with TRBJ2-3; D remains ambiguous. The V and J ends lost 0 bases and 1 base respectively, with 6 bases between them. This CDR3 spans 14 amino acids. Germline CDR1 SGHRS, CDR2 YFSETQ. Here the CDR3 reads CASSLDRGTDTQYF. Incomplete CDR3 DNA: TGCGCCAGCAGCTTGGATAGGGGCACAGATACG.

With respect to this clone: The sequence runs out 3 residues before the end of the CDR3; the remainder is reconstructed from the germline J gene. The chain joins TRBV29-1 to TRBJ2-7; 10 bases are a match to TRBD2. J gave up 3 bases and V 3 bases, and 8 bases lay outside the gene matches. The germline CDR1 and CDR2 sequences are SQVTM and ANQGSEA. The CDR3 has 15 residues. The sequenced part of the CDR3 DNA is TGCAGCGTTGAGGGGGGGCCTAGCGGGAGCTACGAG. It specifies CSVEGGPSGSYE. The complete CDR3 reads CSVEGGPSGSYEQYF.

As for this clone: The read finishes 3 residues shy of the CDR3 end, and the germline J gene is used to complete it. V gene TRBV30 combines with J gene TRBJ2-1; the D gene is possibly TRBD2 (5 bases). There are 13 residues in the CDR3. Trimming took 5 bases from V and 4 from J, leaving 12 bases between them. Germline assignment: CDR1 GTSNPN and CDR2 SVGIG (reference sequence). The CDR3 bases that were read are TGTGCCTGGGGTGCCCCGGGGTACAATGAG. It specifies CAWGAPGYNE. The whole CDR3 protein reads CAWGAPGYNEQFF.

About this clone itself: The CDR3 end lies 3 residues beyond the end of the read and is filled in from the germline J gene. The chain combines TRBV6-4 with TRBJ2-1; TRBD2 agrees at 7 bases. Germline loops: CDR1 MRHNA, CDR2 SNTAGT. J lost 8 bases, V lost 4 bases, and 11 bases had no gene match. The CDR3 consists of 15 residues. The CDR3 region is CASSGLGEGGDEQFF. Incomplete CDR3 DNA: TGTGCCAGCAGTGGCCTAGGGGAGGGTGGCGATGAG.

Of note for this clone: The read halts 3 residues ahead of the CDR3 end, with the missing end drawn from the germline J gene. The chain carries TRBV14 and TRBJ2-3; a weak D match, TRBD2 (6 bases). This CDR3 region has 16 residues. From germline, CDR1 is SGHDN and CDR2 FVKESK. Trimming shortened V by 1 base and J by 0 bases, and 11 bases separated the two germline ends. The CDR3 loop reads CASSQAAGSSTDTQYF. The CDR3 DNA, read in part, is TGTGCCAGCAGCCAAGCCGCGGGATCTAGCACAGATACG.

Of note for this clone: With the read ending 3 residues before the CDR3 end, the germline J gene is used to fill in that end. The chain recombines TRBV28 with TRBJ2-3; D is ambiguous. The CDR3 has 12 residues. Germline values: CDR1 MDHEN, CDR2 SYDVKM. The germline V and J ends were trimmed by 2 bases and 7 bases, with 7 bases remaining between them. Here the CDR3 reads CASSLVRYTQYF. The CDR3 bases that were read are TGTGCCAGCAGTTTAGTTCGTTATACG.

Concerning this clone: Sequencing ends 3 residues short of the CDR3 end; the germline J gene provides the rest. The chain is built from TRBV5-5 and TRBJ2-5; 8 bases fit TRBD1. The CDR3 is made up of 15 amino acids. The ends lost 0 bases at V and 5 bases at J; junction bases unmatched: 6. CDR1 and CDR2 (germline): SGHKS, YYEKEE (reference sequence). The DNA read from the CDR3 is TGTGCCAGCAGCTTGGTATCAGGGGGCGGGGAGACC. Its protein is CASSLVSGGGET. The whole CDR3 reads CASSLVSGGGETQYF.

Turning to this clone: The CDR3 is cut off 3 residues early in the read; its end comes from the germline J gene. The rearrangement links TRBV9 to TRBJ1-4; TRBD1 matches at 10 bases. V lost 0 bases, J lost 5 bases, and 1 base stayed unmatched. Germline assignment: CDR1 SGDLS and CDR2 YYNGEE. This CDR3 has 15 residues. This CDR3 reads CASSVEDRGNEKLFF. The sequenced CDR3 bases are TGTGCCAGCAGCGTAGAGGACAGGGGGAATGAAAAA. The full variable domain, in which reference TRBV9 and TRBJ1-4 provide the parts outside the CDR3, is DSGVTQTPKHLITATGQRVTLRCSPRSGDLSVYWYQQSLDQGLQFLIQYYNGEERAKGNILERFSAQQFPDLHSELNLSSLELGDSALYFCASSVEDRGNEKLFFGSGTQLSVL.

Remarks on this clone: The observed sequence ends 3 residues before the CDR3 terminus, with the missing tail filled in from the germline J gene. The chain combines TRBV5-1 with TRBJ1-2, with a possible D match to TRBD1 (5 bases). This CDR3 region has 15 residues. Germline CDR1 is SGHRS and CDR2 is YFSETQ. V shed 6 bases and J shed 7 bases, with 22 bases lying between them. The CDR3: CASMPDPGGAGGYTF. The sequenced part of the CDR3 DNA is TGCGCCAGCATGCCCGACCCGGGCGGGGCGGGTGGC.

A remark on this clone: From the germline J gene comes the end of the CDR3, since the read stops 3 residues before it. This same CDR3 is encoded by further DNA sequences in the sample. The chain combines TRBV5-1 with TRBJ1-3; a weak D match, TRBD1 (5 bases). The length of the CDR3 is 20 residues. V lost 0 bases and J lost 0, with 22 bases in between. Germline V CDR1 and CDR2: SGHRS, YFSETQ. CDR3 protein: CASSLGRGGSRGISGNTIYF. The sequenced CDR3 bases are TGCGCCAGCAGCTTGGGGCGCGGAGGGAGTAGGGGAATCTCTGGAAACACC.

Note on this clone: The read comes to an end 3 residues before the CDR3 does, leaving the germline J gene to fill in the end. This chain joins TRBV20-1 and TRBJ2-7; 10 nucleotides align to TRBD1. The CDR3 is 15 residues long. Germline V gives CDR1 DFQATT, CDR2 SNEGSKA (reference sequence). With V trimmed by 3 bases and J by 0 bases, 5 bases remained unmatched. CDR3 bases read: TGCAGTGCTAGGACAGGGGGCCGAGGCTCCTACGAG. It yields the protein CSARTGGRGSYE. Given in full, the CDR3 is CSARTGGRGSYEQYF.